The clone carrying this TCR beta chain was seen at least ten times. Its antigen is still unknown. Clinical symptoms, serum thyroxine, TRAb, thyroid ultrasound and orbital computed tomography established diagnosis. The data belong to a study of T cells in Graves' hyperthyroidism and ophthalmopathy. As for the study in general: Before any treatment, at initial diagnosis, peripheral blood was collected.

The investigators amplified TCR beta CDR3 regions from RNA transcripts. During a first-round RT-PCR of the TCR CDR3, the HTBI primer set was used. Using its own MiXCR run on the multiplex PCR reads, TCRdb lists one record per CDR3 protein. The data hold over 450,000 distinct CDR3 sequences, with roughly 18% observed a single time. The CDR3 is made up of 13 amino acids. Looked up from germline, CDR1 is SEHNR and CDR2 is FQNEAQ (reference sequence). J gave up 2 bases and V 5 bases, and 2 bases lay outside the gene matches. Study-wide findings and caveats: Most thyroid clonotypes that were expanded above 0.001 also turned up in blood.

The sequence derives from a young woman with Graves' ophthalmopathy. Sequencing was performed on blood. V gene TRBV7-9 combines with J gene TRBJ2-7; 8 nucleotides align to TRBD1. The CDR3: CASSDRGTYEQYF. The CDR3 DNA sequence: TGTGCCAGCAGCGACAGGGGAACCTACGAGCAGTACTTC.